Here is one T cell receptor beta chain with its context. Which antigen it targets is not known. Within one base of it there is no much larger clone, and no base qualities were kept. Trimming removed 0 bases from V and 0 bases from J, leaving 10 bases between the germline ends. From cysteine to phenylalanine, the CDR3 is 16 amino acids long. The DNA shown is the 48-base CDR3, in frame from base 1. According to the germline V gene, CDR1 reads SGHRS and CDR2 reads YFSETQ. This record belongs to a study of memory CD4+ T cells and cytomegalovirus serostatus (dated by TCRdb to the late 2010s). Looking at the study overall: A total of around 35 healthy Belgian adults, of whom 9 were CMV seropositive and roughly 25 were CMV seronegative, were included in the cohort. To replicate a published TCR-based CMV serostatus classifier, the study sequenced CD4+ memory TCRbeta repertoires from a Belgian cohort whose cytomegalovirus serostatus was known.

Single viable CD3+CD4+CD8-CD45RO+ cells were sorted as memory CD4+ T cells on a FACSAria II. To determine CMV serostatus, a Roche Elecsys assay was used that detects serum IgG against CMV pp150, pp28, p38 and p52. After the samples were thawed, total CD4+ T cells were enriched through positive selection using CD4 magnetic microbeads. The samples came from a different study that was designed specifically to examine the CD4+ T cell memory repertoire. Peripheral blood mononuclear cells were isolated and cryopreserved following standard operating procedures; serum was stored at -80 °C. The staining relied on CD3-PerCP (BW264/56), CD4-APC (RPA-T4), CD45RO-PE (UCHT1) and CD8-Pacific Orange (3B5) antibodies, and Sytox blue was used to exclude non-viable cells. The Quick-DNA Microprep Kit was used to extract genomic DNA from the sorted cells. Amplification of TCRbeta DNA was done with the immunoSEQ hsTCRbeta kit, following the protocol from the manufacturer. An Illumina MiSeq instrument was used to sequence the TCRbeta libraries. The authors' analysis ran thus. Removing out-of-frame sequences left some 2,200,000 distinct TCRbeta sequences, an average of around 62,000 per individual. Each individual was scored using the number of some 160 previously reported CMV-associated TCRbeta sequences that the individual carried and the total number of productive distinct TCRbeta sequences. A beta-binomial model was reimplemented in Python, and scikit-learn random forests with default parameters were trained on data from the US cohort. On the Belgian cohort, classifier performance was reported as the median AUC, along with percentile confidence intervals, across 10,000 bootstrap iterations. TCRdb carries this immuneACCESS record with in-frame sequences only. Its versions omit some clonotypes, under half of them owing to an unresolved V gene in the studies checked, with the rest unexplained. V and J calls and clone size follow that table, whereas D and trimming were derived from the DNA. The sample data list about 50,000 clones, and roughly three quarters of these were observed just once. The ten largest account for 0.67% of the sample.

The study at large found these results: On the Belgian cohort, the classifier based on the original framework reached a median bootstrapped AUC of 0.95, with a 95% CI of 0.76-1.00. For CMV serostatus prediction, a median bootstrapped AUC of about 0.94 was reached with the original framework, and a median bootstrapped AUC of roughly 0.89 was reached with a US-trained random forest. Among the 164 previously reported CMV-associated TCRbeta sequences, 67 showed up in the CD4+ memory repertoires, with each one found in between one and five individuals. Only CD4+CD45RO+ memory cells were sequenced, in contrast to the original study, in which naive and memory CD4+ and CD8+ populations were covered. The results were read as suggesting that the CMV-associated TCR signature is, for the most part, present in the CD4+ memory repertoire.

The chain links TRBV5-1 with TRBJ2-1; tentative D gene TRBD1, with 6 bases matching. Sequencing was carried out using memory CD4+ T cells from blood. This receptor was taken from an adult in good health and CMV-seronegative. CDR3 protein: CASSLGGGSSYNEQFF. The nucleotide sequence is TGCGCCAGCAGCTTGGGAGGGGGTAGCTCCTACAATGAGCAGTTCTTC. Reference TRBV5-1 and TRBJ2-1 proteins supply the regions before and after the CDR3; the full variable domain is: KAGVTQTPRYLIKTRGQQVTLSCSPISGHRSVSWYQQTPGQGLQFLFEYFSETQRNKGNFPGRFSGRQFSNSRSEMNVSTLELGDSALYLCASSLGGGSSYNEQFFGPGTRLTVL.